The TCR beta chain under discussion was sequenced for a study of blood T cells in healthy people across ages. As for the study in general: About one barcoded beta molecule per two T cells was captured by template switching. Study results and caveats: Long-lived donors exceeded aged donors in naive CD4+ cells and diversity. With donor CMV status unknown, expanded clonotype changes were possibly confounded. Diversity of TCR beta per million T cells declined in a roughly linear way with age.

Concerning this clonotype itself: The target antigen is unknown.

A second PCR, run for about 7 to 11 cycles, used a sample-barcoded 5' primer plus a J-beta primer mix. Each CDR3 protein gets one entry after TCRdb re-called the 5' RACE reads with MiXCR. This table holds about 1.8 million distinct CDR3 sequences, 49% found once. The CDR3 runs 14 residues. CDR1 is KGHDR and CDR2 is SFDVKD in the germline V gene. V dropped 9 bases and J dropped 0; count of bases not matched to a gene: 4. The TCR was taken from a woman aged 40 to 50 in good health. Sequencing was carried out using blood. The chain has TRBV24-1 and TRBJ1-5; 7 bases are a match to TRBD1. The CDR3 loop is CATGDSYSNQPQHF. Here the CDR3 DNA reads TGTGCCACCGGGGACAGTTATAGCAATCAGCCCCAGCATTTT.